This T cell receptor (beta chain) came from a study of regulatory T cells in long-lasting Graves disease. Study-level background: With positive TSH receptor antibodies and over 5 years of antithyroid drugs, Graves' disease was considered persistent. Points from the study as a whole: Persistent Graves' patients showed reduced TCR diversity versus newly diagnosed patients. Favored gene segments in persistent disease were TRBV28, TRBJ1-2 and TRBJ2-5.

Time point denoted: persistent/refractory GD, antithyroid drugs over 5 years with positive TRAb. RNA extracted from PBMCs served as the sequencing template. Arm-PCR of CDR3 regions and iRepertoire HTBI primers were used to build TCR beta libraries. TCRdb itself ran the multiplex PCR reads through MiXCR, one entry per CDR3 protein. The sample comprises some 430,000 distinct CDR3 sequences, under 25% of which are singletons, and more than 6% rests with the top ten. This clonotype has a handful of counts. Its antigen is still unknown. Germline CDR1 and CDR2: MNHNS and SASEGT. V dropped 8 bases and J dropped 6; count of bases not matched to a gene: 7. The CDR3 runs 13 residues.

The starting material was peripheral blood mononuclear cells (PBMCs), obtained when the disease was refractory, from a patient treated with antithyroid drugs. The TCR sequence derives from a female donor with Graves disease. The chain carries TRBV6-1 and TRBJ1-3, with 7 positions matching TRBD1. CDR3 sequence: CASRRTGENTIYF. CDR3 nucleotides: TGTGCCAGCCGTCGGACAGGTGAAAACACCATATATTTT.